One and the same sample provided the 6 T cell receptor beta chains below, sequenced in a study of cytomegalovirus exposure and HLA in healthy donors. PCR primers comprised 60 Vbeta and 13 Jbeta primers. Produced via immunoSEQ multiplex PCR; TCRdb's table is partial and in-frame only. This sample has some 60,000 clones, with about 77% found just once. The sample was PBMCs. The receptors here all came from a woman aged 25-40 years in good health and CMV-seronegative.

The chain couples TRBV2 to TRBJ2-7; 8 bases agree with TRBD1. The CDR3 covers 14 residues. CDR1 and CDR2 from the germline V gene are SNHLY and FYNNEI. V lost 7 bases, J lost 2 bases, and 7 bases stayed unmatched. The CDR3 DNA reads TGTGCCAGCACACGGGACAGGCGAACCTACGAGCAGTACTTC. This codes for CASTRDRRTYEQYF.

V usage is TRBV7-2 and J usage is TRBJ2-7, with 8 nucleotides matching TRBD1. CDR3 size: 14 residues. CDR1 and CDR2 (germline): SGHTA, FQGNSA. Trimming took 1 base from V and 4 from J; bases not matched to a gene: 3. CDR3 sequence (DNA): TGTGCCAGCAGCTTAGTTCAGGGGGCGTACGAGCAGTACTTC. It specifies CASSLVQGAYEQYF.

V usage is TRBV5-6 and J usage is TRBJ2-7; 7 bases map to TRBD2. V was pared by 2 bases and J by 2 bases, with 7 bases of the junction left unmatched. Per germline, CDR1 SGHDT and CDR2 YYEEEE. The CDR3 extends over 15 amino acids. In DNA, the CDR3 is TGTGCCAGCAGCTTTGGGGCGGGAGCAACCTACGAGCAGTACTTC. Its translation: CASSFGAGATYEQYF.

This sequence joins TRBV7-2 and TRBJ2-1; 10 nucleotides align to TRBD2. The germline gives CDR1 SGHTA, CDR2 FQGNSA. Trimming removed 6 bases from V and 6 bases from J; junction bases left unmatched: 8. CDR3 size: 15 residues. CDR3 DNA sequence: TGTGCCAGCAGTTCTCTAGCGGGAGTATCCAATGAGCAGTTCTTC. Translating gives CASSSLAGVSNEQFF.

This clone has just one count. The chain links TRBV19 to TRBJ1-1, with D maybe TRBD1 (5 bases). CDR1 and CDR2 from the germline V gene are LNHDA and SQIVND (reference sequence). The length of the CDR3 is 16 residues. V was pared by 1 base and J by 2 bases, with 14 bases between. The CDR3 DNA sequence: TGTGCCAGTAGTATAGGGGCGAGGACACCCAACACTGAAGCTTTCTTT. As protein: CASSIGARTPNTEAFF. The full variable domain, rest sourced from reference TRBV19 and TRBJ1-1, is DGGITQSPKYLFRKEGQNVTLSCEQNLNHDAMYWYRQDPGQGLRLIYYSQIVNDFQKGDIAEGYSVSREKKESFPLTVTSAQKNPTAFYLCASSIGARTPNTEAFFGQGTRLTVV.

This rearrangement joins TRBV2 to TRBJ2-1, with 11 bases aligning to TRBD2. This CDR3 is built from 16 residues. CDR1 is SNHLY and CDR2 is FYNNEI in the germline V gene. The CDR3 region is CGCRETSGNSYNEQFF. DNA for the CDR3: TGTGGCTGCCGTGAGACTAGCGGGAACTCCTACAATGAGCAGTTCTTC.